This T cell receptor beta chain was found in a study of blood T cell repertoires in COVID-19. On the study more broadly: The United States, Italy and Spain supplied acute and convalescent COVID-19 samples.

Sequencing used immunoSEQ multiplex PCR; TCRdb keeps in-frame clones, though not all of them. The profile covers around 320,000 clones, with roughly 86% appearing a single time and more than 9.5% taken by the ten largest. The table lists this clone with a count of one. V was clipped by 2 bases and J by 4 bases; unmatched bases: 3. Germline CDR1 is SGHTA and CDR2 is FQGNSA. The CDR3 loop spans 15 amino acids. Sequencing was carried out using peripheral blood. The V and J genes are TRBV7-2 and TRBJ2-1; 9 bases are shared with TRBD1. The TCR originated in a woman in her thirties with COVID-19, enrolled during active disease. CDR3 amino acids: CASSLLGTGYNEQFF. The CDR3 region has the DNA TGTGCCAGCAGCTTACTAGGGACAGGGTACAATGAGCAGTTCTTC.